This passage covers 26 T cell receptor beta chains from one sample sequenced in a study of response to subunit inactivated influenza vaccine. TCRdb reprocessed the RT-PCR reads via MiXCR and lists one record per CDR3 protein. The sample has more than 550,000 distinct CDR3 sequences; 12% are singletons. The material was PBMCs from blood, obtained on the day of vaccination. The receptors derive from a man aged 45-65 years who received an inactivated influenza vaccine.

The CDR3 spells CASSRTGVREKLFF. CDR3 nucleotide sequence: TGTGCCAGCAGCCGGACCGGTGTAAGGGAAAAACTGTTTTTT. V and J are TRBV3-1 and TRBJ1-4; no clear D. V lost 4 bases, J lost 8 bases, and 14 bases lay in between. The CDR3 extends over 14 amino acids. Looked up from germline, CDR1 is LGHDT and CDR2 is YNNKEL (reference sequence).

The V call is TRBV4-2, the J call TRBJ2-7, with TRBD1 matching over 11 bases. The CDR3 is 16 amino acids. CDR1 is LGHNA and CDR2 is YNFKEQ in the germline V gene. The trim removed 4 bases at V and 6 bases at J, leaving 11 bases unmatched. The DNA for the CDR3 is TGTGCCAGCAGCCGCGAACAGGGACAGGGGGTTTTCGAGCAGTACTTC. Protein sequence: CASSREQGQGVFEQYF.

This clonotype occurred many times. The rearrangement uses TRBV20-1 and TRBJ2-7; TRBD1 matches at 7 bases. The V gene's germline CDR1 is DFQATT and CDR2 SNEGSKA (reference sequence). This CDR3 has 13 amino acids. V shed 3 bases, J shed 1 base, and the junction held 3 bases outside the gene matches. CDR3: CSASRQGSYEQYF. CDR3 nucleotide sequence: TGCAGTGCTAGTCGACAGGGTTCCTACGAGCAGTACTTC.

The DNA for the CDR3 is TGCGCCAGCAGCCACGGGACTCCCGGGGGCAATGAGCAGTTCTTC. The encoded protein is CASSHGTPGGNEQFF. The rearrangement uses TRBV4-1 and TRBJ2-1, with D maybe TRBD2 (6 bases). The V and J ends lost 3 bases and 6 bases respectively, with 15 bases between them. Germline values: CDR1 MGHRA, CDR2 YSYEKL. The CDR3 sequence is 15 residues long.

This clonotype was detected a few times. The chain links TRBV7-9 to TRBJ1-2; a possible D gene is TRBD1 (5 bases). CDR3 size: 12 residues. The germline V and J ends were trimmed by 5 bases and 7 bases, with 11 bases remaining between them. Per the germline V gene, CDR1 is SEHNR and CDR2 is FQNEAQ (reference sequence). CDR3 sequence: CASSPQGGGYTF. CDR3 nucleotide sequence: TGTGCCAGCAGCCCCCAGGGCGGTGGCTACACCTTC.

This clonotype was detected a few times. V is TRBV5-1 and J is TRBJ2-7, with D unclear. Germline lookup yields CDR1 SGHRS and CDR2 YFSETQ. The CDR3 extends over 13 amino acids. V was cut by 0 bases and J by 4 bases, with 8 bases left in between. CDR3 region: CASSLADLYEQYF. The CDR3 DNA is TGCGCCAGCAGCTTGGCCGATCTTTACGAGCAGTACTTC.

This chain uses TRBV19 with TRBJ2-7, with D tentatively TRBD2 (5 bases). The CDR3 length is 13 residues. Germline values: CDR1 LNHDA, CDR2 SQIVND (reference sequence). The ends were cut back, 1 base at V and 7 bases at J, with 11 bases in the middle. As DNA, the CDR3 is TGTGCCAGTAGTATAGCTGAGGGTGTTGAGCAGTACTTC. Protein: CASSIAEGVEQYF. Full variable domain (outside the CDR3, taken from reference TRBV19 and TRBJ2-7): DGGITQSPKYLFRKEGQNVTLSCEQNLNHDAMYWYRQDPGQGLRLIYYSQIVNDFQKGDIAEGYSVSREKKESFPLTVTSAQKNPTAFYLCASSIAEGVEQYFGPGTRLTVT.

The J gene is TRBJ2-1, the V gene TRBV7-9; D might be TRBD1 (6 bases). CDR1 SEHNR and CDR2 FQNEAQ come from the germline V gene (reference sequence). The CDR3 loop spans 13 amino acids. CDR3 sequence reads: CATGRAGDNEQFF. CDR3 bases: TGTGCGACAGGAAGGGCAGGGGACAATGAGCAGTTCTTC.

This clonotype was counted between two and nine times. The chain is built from TRBV20-1 and TRBJ2-3, with 8 positions matching TRBD2. This CDR3 region has 13 residues. Germline V gives CDR1 DFQATT, CDR2 SNEGSKA (reference sequence). Trimming at V came to 6 bases and at J to 2 bases, leaving 4 bases not matched to a gene. Written as DNA, the CDR3 is TGCAGTGCCCCGGGGGGGCCCACAGATACGCAGTATTTT. Its protein is CSAPGGPTDTQYF.

The V gene is TRBV29-1, the J gene TRBJ1-2; D gene uncertain. Germline CDR1 and CDR2: SQVTM and ANQGSEA. Trimming left V 8 bases short and J 2 bases short, with 12 bases between. CDR3 length: 12 amino acids. In nucleotides, the CDR3 is TGCAGCATACGGGGAGGGAACTATGGCTACACCTTC. It translates to CSIRGGNYGYTF.

This chain connects TRBV3-1 to TRBJ1-5; possible D gene TRBD1, 5 bases. Germline V gene data show CDR1 as LGHDT and CDR2 as YNNKEL (reference sequence). CDR3 length: 12 residues. Trimming took 1 base from V and 9 from J, leaving 7 bases between them. The CDR3: CASSQGGGPQHF. The CDR3 DNA follows: TGTGCCAGCAGCCAAGGGGGGGGGCCCCAGCATTTT. The full variable domain, its missing parts supplied by reference TRBV3-1 and TRBJ1-5, is DTAVSQTPKYLVTQMGNDKSIKCEQNLGHDTMYWYKQDSKKFLKIMFSYNNKELIINETVPNRFSPKSPDKAHLNLHINSLELGDSAVYFCASSQGGGPQHFGDGTRLSIL.

Only a few counts were recorded for this clonotype. The CDR3 region is CSAGGLVVDTQYF. The CDR3 DNA reads as TGCAGTGCTGGAGGGCTAGTAGTCGATACGCAGTATTTT. V is TRBV20-1 and J is TRBJ2-3; possible D gene TRBD2, 6 bases. Trimming took off 5 bases at V and 6 bases at J, with 15 bases between the two ends. The CDR3 has 13 amino acids. The germline V gene encodes CDR1 DFQATT and CDR2 SNEGSKA (reference sequence).

This rearrangement joins TRBV29-1 to TRBJ2-7; TRBD1 aligns across 7 bases. Per the germline V gene, CDR1 is SQVTM and CDR2 is ANQGSEA. The CDR3 is made up of 14 amino acids. After removal of 5 bases from V and 2 bases from J, the junction contained 9 bases not matched to a gene. The CDR3 is CSVSRRGRTYEQYF. The CDR3, as DNA: TGCAGCGTTTCCAGAAGGGGGCGAACCTACGAGCAGTACTTC.

This rearrangement joins TRBV7-2 to TRBJ2-1; 8 nucleotides match TRBD2. The junction had 5 bases not matched to a gene; V was cut back by 3 bases and J by 4 bases. Germline V CDR1 and CDR2: SGHTA, FQGNSA. The CDR3 is made up of 15 amino acids. CDR3 protein: CASSLLAGFYNEQFF. For the CDR3, the DNA is TGTGCCAGCAGCTTGTTAGCGGGGTTTTACAATGAGCAGTTCTTC.

The sample holds many counts of this clonotype. One end of the junction varies from germline; a read error may be responsible. The V gene is TRBV7-7, the J gene TRBJ1-1; D is undetermined. The CDR3 is 12 residues long. Per the germline V gene, CDR1 is SSHAT and CDR2 is FNYEAQ (reference sequence). The CDR3 bases are TGTGCTAGCAGCCTGGATCGCACGGGAGCTTTCTTT. It is translated as CASSLDRTGAFF.

V usage is TRBV9 and J usage is TRBJ2-7; D may be TRBD2 (6 bases). The germline V gene has CDR1 SGDLS and CDR2 YYNGEE. V lost 0 bases and J 3 bases, leaving 13 bases between the germline ends. The CDR3 contains 15 residues. The CDR3 spells CASSVDPYGSYEQYF. The CDR3, as DNA: TGTGCCAGCAGCGTAGACCCCTACGGGAGCTACGAGCAGTACTTC.

This clonotype was seen ten or more times. CDR3 residues: CASSRATDTQYF. The CDR3 DNA follows: TGTGCCAGCAGCCGGGCGACAGATACGCAGTATTTT. The chain is built from TRBV4-2 and TRBJ2-3; D not resolved. Germline CDR1 LGHNA, CDR2 YNFKEQ. CDR3 length: 12 residues. Trimming cost V 4 bases and J 3 bases, with 5 bases left between them.

This clonotype has just a few counts. The V gene is TRBV18, the J gene TRBJ2-3; D may be TRBD1 or TRBD2 (5 bases each). Germline V gene sequence: CDR1 KGHSH, CDR2 LQKENI. V lost 3 bases to trimming and J lost 3 bases, with 10 bases between them. This CDR3 comprises 14 residues. DNA for the CDR3: TGTGCCAGCTCACCCGGGGCTGGGACAGATACGCAGTATTTT. It yields the protein CASSPGAGTDTQYF.

This clonotype has just a few counts. The V gene is TRBV7-9, the J gene TRBJ2-2; D is unresolved. Trimming cost V 3 bases and J 2 bases, with 7 bases left between them. Per germline, CDR1 SEHNR and CDR2 FQNEAQ (reference sequence). The CDR3 has 14 amino acids. CDR3 sequence: CASSFISNTGELFF. The DNA of the CDR3 is TGTGCCAGCAGCTTTATCTCAAACACCGGGGAGCTGTTTTTT. The entire variable domain, with the rest obtained from reference TRBV7-9 and TRBJ2-2, is as follows: DTGVSQNPRHKITKRGQNVTFRCDPISEHNRLYWYRQTLGQGPEFLTYFQNEAQLEKSRLLSDRFSAERPKGSFSTLEIQRTEQGDSAMYLCASSFISNTGELFFGEGSRLTVL.

The sample holds a few counts of this clonotype. The V and J genes are TRBV3-1 and TRBJ1-2; D ambiguous. Looked up from germline, CDR1 is LGHDT and CDR2 is YNNKEL (reference sequence). Trimming pared 2 bases from V and 6 bases from J, leaving 10 bases between. This CDR3 region has 13 residues. Here the CDR3 DNA reads TGTGCCAGCAGCCAATTGACCGACGATGGCTACACCTTC. It specifies CASSQLTDDGYTF.

This chain connects TRBV25-1 to TRBJ2-7; D unresolved. The CDR3 extends over 15 amino acids. V was shortened by 1 base and J by 5 bases, with 15 bases between the two germline ends. Germline lookup yields CDR1 MGHDK and CDR2 SYGVNS. The CDR3 nucleotides are TGTGCCAGCAGTGAATGGAGCGTAGTCCTGGACGAGCAGTACTTC. This translates into CASSEWSVVLDEQYF.

There are a few counts of this clonotype. CDR3 nucleotide sequence: TGCAGTGCTAGAGACTCAGGGCGAGAGACCCAGTACTTC. It is translated as CSARDSGRETQYF. V usage is TRBV20-1 and J usage is TRBJ2-5; weak D call: TRBD1 (5 bases). The CDR3 is 13 residues long. V shed 0 bases and J shed 4 bases, with 9 bases lying between them. Germline V gene data show CDR1 as DFQATT and CDR2 as SNEGSKA (reference sequence).

This clonotype was seen a handful of times. The V call is TRBV9, the J call TRBJ2-1; tentatively, D is TRBD1 (6 bases). CDR3 length equals 13 residues. The germline V and J ends were trimmed by 3 bases and 5 bases, with 9 bases remaining between them. Germline-derived CDR1 and CDR2 are SGDLS and YYNGEE. The CDR3 nucleotides read TGTGCCAGCAGCGGTCACAGGGACAATGAGCAGTTCTTC. This translates into CASSGHRDNEQFF.

The chain employs TRBV10-1 and TRBJ2-5; 9 bases fit TRBD1. Germline assignment: CDR1 WNHNN and CDR2 SYGVQD (reference sequence). V gave up 0 bases and J gave up 1 base; unmatched junction bases: 3. The CDR3 contains 16 residues. The CDR3 sequence: CASSESGTGLQETQYF. CDR3 nucleotides: TGCGCCAGCAGTGAGTCCGGGACAGGGCTCCAAGAGACCCAGTACTTC.

J is TRBJ1-2 and V is TRBV28; D gene unclear. The ends were cut back, 5 bases at V and 8 bases at J, with 15 bases in the middle. The CDR3 consists of 13 residues. Germline V CDR1 and CDR2: MDHEN, SYDVKM. The CDR3: CASSPRAPAGYTF. For the CDR3, the DNA is TGTGCCAGCAGTCCCCGGGCTCCGGCGGGCTACACCTTC.

The chain links TRBV10-3 to TRBJ2-4; TRBD1 is a possible D gene (6 bases). This CDR3 spans 15 amino acids. Germline CDR1 is ENHRY and CDR2 is SYGVKD. Between the trimmed V and J ends, which lost 0 bases and 7 bases, there was a span of 13 bases. CDR3 sequence: CAISESVQRGNIQYF. The CDR3 DNA reads as TGTGCCATCAGTGAGTCGGTTCAGAGGGGGAACATTCAGTACTTC.